A single sample is the source of the 9 T cell receptor beta chains below, sequenced in a study of molecular identifiers for immune sequencing clone quantification. TCRdb reanalysed the PCR reads using MiXCR and keeps one entry per CDR3 protein. The sample yields roughly 630,000 distinct CDR3 sequences, about 25% seen once. The sequenced material came from naive CD8+ T cells from blood, with Jurkat cell RNA spiked in. Subset reported: FACS-sorted CD8+CD4-CCR7+CD45RA+ naive T cells. The receptors originated from a human donor in good health. Some libraries in this study had Jurkat cell RNA spiked in.

The chain carries TRBV20-1 and TRBJ2-7, with TRBD2 identical over 7 bases. V dropped 5 bases and J dropped 4; count of bases not matched to a gene: 14. The CDR3 is 15 amino acids. Germline CDR1 DFQATT, CDR2 SNEGSKA (reference sequence). The CDR3 sequence is CSAWNQTSSYYEQYF. The CDR3 nucleotides read TGCAGTGCTTGGAATCAGACTAGCTCCTATTACGAGCAGTACTTC.

This clonotype showed up just a few times. The chain carries TRBV13 and TRBJ2-5; D perhaps matches TRBD1 (6 bases). In germline, CDR1 is PRHDT, CDR2 FYEKMQ (reference sequence). The V gene lost 0 bases and the J gene lost 6 bases, with 14 bases spanning the gap. This CDR3 has 15 amino acids. The CDR3 DNA reads as TGTGCCAGCAGCTTAGGACAGGGCTTGGGAAAGACCCAGTACTTC. Amino acid sequence: CASSLGQGLGKTQYF.

The chain is built from TRBV7-9 and TRBJ2-2; TRBD2 agrees at 7 bases. CDR1 is SEHNR, CDR2 FQNEAQ, per germline (reference sequence). The V gene end was trimmed by 6 bases and the J gene end by 7 bases; junction bases not matched to a gene: 2. The CDR3 sequence is 12 residues long. The CDR3 region is CASRRGNGELFF. The CDR3 DNA reads as TGTGCCAGCAGGCGGGGGAACGGGGAGCTGTTTTTT.

The sample holds many counts of this clonotype. J is TRBJ2-7 and V is TRBV7-9; D remains unclear. Per germline, CDR1 SEHNR and CDR2 FQNEAQ (reference sequence). Trimming cost V 1 base and J 7 bases, with 8 bases left between them. The CDR3 extends over 12 amino acids. The CDR3 region is CASSLGPGEQYF. The DNA of the CDR3 is TGTGCCAGCAGCTTAGGTCCCGGGGAGCAGTACTTC. The variable domain in full, completed from reference TRBV7-9 and TRBJ2-7, reads DTGVSQNPRHKITKRGQNVTFRCDPISEHNRLYWYRQTLGQGPEFLTYFQNEAQLEKSRLLSDRFSAERPKGSFSTLEIQRTEQGDSAMYLCASSLGPGEQYFGPGTRLTVT.

This clonotype was observed many times. The chain joins TRBV2 to TRBJ2-7; TRBD1 or TRBD2 may be the D gene (5 bases each). The V end lost 5 bases, the J end lost 4 bases, and 21 bases lay between the germline ends. This CDR3 region has 16 residues. The V gene's germline CDR1 is SNHLY and CDR2 FYNNEI. The CDR3 bases are TGTGCCAGCAGTAAACCCGGGGCTAAGTTATCTTACGAGCAGTACTTC. Translated, it gives CASSKPGAKLSYEQYF.

About this clonotype itself: A much larger clone is a single base away; this may be a read error. The rearrangement uses TRBV29-1 and TRBJ2-2; tentatively, D is TRBD1 (6 bases). Germline loops: CDR1 SQVTM, CDR2 ANQGSEA. This CDR3 has 13 amino acids. The CDR3 is CSVVDRRTGERFF. In DNA form, the CDR3 reads TGCAGCGTTGTTGACAGGCGGACCGGGGAGCGGTTTTTT.

A note on this clonotype: This may be a read error, as it is one base from a much larger clone. The chain links TRBV19 to TRBJ1-5; tentative D call: TRBD1 (6 bases). This CDR3 spans 12 amino acids. CDR1 LNHDA and CDR2 SQIVND come from the germline V gene (reference sequence). CDR3 DNA sequence: TGTGCCGGTAGTACACAGGGCCACCCCCAGCATTTT. This codes for CAGSTQGHPQHF.

This clonotype was picked up a small number of times. The gene calls are TRBV10-2 and TRBJ2-3; no clear D. This CDR3 is 14 amino acids long. Trimming removed 2 bases from V and 6 bases from J, with 12 bases in between. CDR1 and CDR2 from the germline V gene are WSHSY and SAAADI. The CDR3 bases are TGCGCCAGCAGTGAGACCCAAGGTGGCGATACGCAGTATTTT. The encoded protein is CASSETQGGDTQYF.

This clonotype was picked up many times. The V and J genes are TRBV28 and TRBJ2-4, with 7 bases fitting TRBD1. CDR3 length: 13 residues. Trimming took 6 bases from V and 5 from J; bases not matched to a gene: 4. Germline CDR1 is MDHEN and CDR2 is SYDVKM. The CDR3 loop is CASSETGENIQYF. Written as DNA, the CDR3 is TGTGCCAGCAGCGAAACAGGGGAAAACATTCAGTACTTC.